A selection of T cell receptor beta chains follows, all from one sample in a study of blood T cell repertoires in COVID-19. Data came from immunoSEQ multiplex PCR; TCRdb stores just in-frame clones and leaves some out. The sample contains 120,000 or so clones, around 89% of which appear only once. The material sequenced was peripheral blood. The receptors originated from a woman aged 45-65 years with acute or convalescent COVID-19. CDR3s include the opening cysteine and the closing phenylalanine or tryptophan. D genes are given only for firm matches. Where a row states a size, it is once, few, many or the class of an expanded clone; other rows omit it.

D	V	J	size	CDR3	DNA
TRBD2	TRBV19	TRBJ2-1	once	CASSLSGRAEQFF	TGTGCCAGTAGTCTTAGCGGGAGGGCGGAGCAGTTCTTC
NA	TRBV27	TRBJ2-7	NA	CASSPNSFRGYEQYF	TGTGCCAGCAGTCCCAACTCTTTCAGGGGCTACGAGCAGTACTTC
NA	TRBV14	TRBJ2-1	NA	CASSPGHVRQFF	TGTGCCAGCAGCCCGGGACACGTACGGCAGTTCTTC
NA	TRBV5-1	TRBJ2-7	NA	CASSLKGGLSYEQYF	TGCGCCAGCAGCTTGAAGGGGGGGCTCTCCTACGAGCAGTACTTC
TRBD2	TRBV3-1/TRBV3-2	TRBJ2-7	once	CASSQVTSGFSEQYF	TGTGCCAGCAGCCAAGTAACTAGCGGGTTCTCCGAGCAGTACTTC
TRBD1	TRBV5-1	TRBJ2-7	NA	CASRIGTAASEQYF	TGCGCCAGCAGGATAGGGACAGCGGCCTCCGAGCAGTACTTC
TRBD1	TRBV4-2	TRBJ2-1	few	CASSPGQPLYNEQFF	TGTGCCAGCAGCCCGGGACAGCCACTCTACAATGAGCAGTTCTTC
TRBD1	TRBV23-1	TRBJ1-4	NA	CASRSPNRGQAFNEKLFF	TGCGCCAGCAGGAGCCCGAACAGGGGGCAGGCGTTTAATGAAAAACTGTTTTTT
NA	TRBV10-2	TRBJ2-7	NA	CASSDVARLPYEQYF	TGCGCCAGCAGTGATGTGGCTAGACTGCCCTACGAGCAGTACTTC
TRBD1	TRBV6-1	TRBJ2-1	NA	CASSERDRGAEQFF	TGTGCCAGCAGTGAACGGGACAGGGGGGCTGAGCAGTTCTTC
NA	TRBV7-9	TRBJ2-1	NA	CASSLPGPGAGNEQFF	TGTGCCAGCAGCTTACCGGGACCCGGAGCGGGCAATGAGCAGTTCTTC
NA	TRBV29-1	TRBJ1-4	once	CSVEDRHRVSGEKLFF	TGCAGCGTTGAAGATCGCCACAGGGTCAGCGGTGAAAAACTGTTTTTT
NA	TRBV12-5	TRBJ1-1	once	CASGLTGPRGLTEAFF	TGTGCTAGTGGTTTGACCGGGCCTCGCGGGTTGACTGAAGCTTTCTTT
TRBD1	TRBV19	TRBJ1-4	few	CASTNRGAGEKLFF	TGTGCCAGTACCAACAGGGGCGCAGGGGAAAAACTGTTTTTT
NA	TRBV19	TRBJ1-2	once	CASSIPSTDSHGYTF	TGTGCCAGTAGTATACCTTCGACGGACAGCCATGGCTACACCTTC
TRBD1	TRBV5-4	TRBJ2-3	NA	CASGVQGAYTDTQYF	TGTGCCAGCGGGGTACAGGGGGCGTACACAGATACGCAGTATTTT
TRBD1	TRBV6-6	TRBJ2-4	NA	CASSSGQGRGNNIQYF	TGTGCCAGCAGTTCGGGACAGGGTAGGGGTAATAACATTCAGTACTTC
TRBD2	TRBV5-1	TRBJ2-7	NA	CASSPGLAGGDEQYF	TGCGCCAGCAGCCCAGGACTAGCGGGAGGCGACGAGCAGTACTTC
NA	TRBV7-9	TRBJ2-4	NA	CASSREATGTKNIQYF	TGTGCCAGCAGCAGGGAGGCGACGGGGACCAAAAACATTCAGTACTTC
NA	TRBV7-9	TRBJ1-1	once	CASSLALEGRTEAFF	TGTGCCAGCAGCTTAGCGTTGGAGGGAAGGACTGAAGCTTTCTTT
TRBD1	TRBV6-5	TRBJ1-2	once	CASSYRDRGSGYTF	TGTGCCAGCAGCTACCGGGACAGGGGGTCCGGCTACACCTTC
TRBD2	TRBV27	TRBJ2-4	NA	CASSLRSGGKNIQYF	TGTGCCAGCAGTTTAAGAAGCGGGGGGAAAAACATTCAGTACTTC
NA	TRBV12-3/TRBV12-4	TRBJ2-2	NA	CASSPRGPGELFF	TGTGCCAGCAGCCCTAGAGGGCCCGGGGAGCTGTTTTTT
TRBD1	TRBV5-1	TRBJ1-4	NA	CASSSQGDATNEKLFF	TGCGCCAGCAGCTCGCAGGGGGACGCAACTAATGAAAAACTGTTTTTT
NA	TRBV19	TRBJ1-6	NA	CASSPQPGHNNSPLHF	TGTGCCAGTAGTCCACAACCGGGACATAATAATTCACCCCTCCACTTT
NA	TRBV6-6	TRBJ1-5	NA	CASSYGQGNQPQHF	TGTGCCAGCAGTTACGGGCAGGGGAATCAGCCCCAGCATTTT
NA	TRBV9	TRBJ1-1	NA	CASTGGLNTEAFF	TGTGCCAGCACGGGGGGCCTGAACACTGAAGCTTTCTTT
NA	TRBV11-2	TRBJ1-3	NA	CASSLGLAGNTIYF	TGTGCCAGCAGCTTAGGTCTCGCTGGAAACACCATATATTTT
NA	TRBV28	TRBJ1-1	NA	CASLSWGLNTEAFF	TGTGCCAGCTTATCCTGGGGGCTCAACACTGAAGCTTTCTTT
TRBD1	TRBV24-1	TRBJ2-1	once	CATSDRDRGSNEQFF	TGTGCCACCAGTGACCGGGACAGGGGCTCGAATGAGCAGTTCTTC
TRBD2	TRBV5-4	TRBJ2-4	NA	CASSSRLAENKNIQYF	TGTGCCAGCAGCTCGAGACTAGCGGAAAACAAAAACATTCAGTACTTC
TRBD1	TRBV6-5	TRBJ2-5	NA	CASNTGAAGETQYF	TGTGCCAGCAACACAGGGGCCGCAGGGGAGACCCAGTACTTC
NA	TRBV5-6	TRBJ1-2	NA	CASSFSGKYGYTF	TGTGCCAGCAGCTTTTCGGGAAAATATGGCTACACCTTC
TRBD1	TRBV27	TRBJ1-6	NA	CASRRTGGNSPLHF	TGTGCCAGCAGGAGGACAGGGGGTAATTCACCCCTCCACTTT
TRBD2	TRBV27	TRBJ2-1	once	CASSYLAGVNEQFF	TGTGCCAGCAGTTATCTAGCGGGGGTAAATGAGCAGTTCTTC
TRBD1	TRBV6-5	TRBJ1-4	once	CASSYSGGYNEKLFF	TGTGCCAGCAGTTACTCAGGGGGCTATAATGAAAAACTGTTTTTT
NA	TRBV10-3	TRBJ2-7	NA	CAITPRQGHEQYF	TGTGCCATCACCCCCCGGCAGGGGCACGAGCAGTACTTC
NA	TRBV27	TRBJ2-7	once	CASTPRRESYEQYF	TGTGCCAGCACCCCCCGCAGGGAATCCTACGAGCAGTACTTC
TRBD2	TRBV4-1	TRBJ2-4	NA	CASSQEVGRGVNIQYF	TGCGCCAGCAGCCAAGAAGTAGGGCGGGGGGTAAACATTCAGTACTTC
TRBD2	TRBV18	TRBJ2-3	NA	CASSPSDIAGAGTDTQYF	TGTGCCAGCTCACCATCGGATATAGCGGGCGCTGGCACAGATACGCAGTATTTT
NA	TRBV15	TRBJ2-7	NA	CATSREYGRPYEQYF	TGTGCCACCAGCAGAGAGTACGGGAGACCCTACGAGCAGTACTTC
NA	TRBV28	TRBJ1-1	once	CASSPMRGPNTEAFF	TGTGCCAGCAGTCCCATGCGGGGGCCGAACACTGAAGCTTTCTTT
TRBD1	TRBV12-3/TRBV12-4	TRBJ1-2	once	CASSQGQDYGYTF	TGTGCCAGCAGTCAAGGACAGGACTATGGCTACACCTTC
NA	TRBV29-1	TRBJ1-1	NA	CSVGGQGKAAFF	TGCAGCGTTGGAGGGCAGGGGAAGGCTGCTTTCTTT
NA	TRBV7-2	TRBJ1-6	NA	CASSLSSQVYSPLHF	TGTGCCAGCAGCTTAAGCAGCCAGGTTTATTCACCCCTCCACTTT
TRBD1	TRBV29-1	TRBJ2-3	NA	CSVGGQGWAATQYF	TGCAGCGTGGGCGGACAGGGGTGGGCGGCTACGCAGTATTTT
TRBD2	TRBV9	TRBJ2-7	NA	CASSPRTSGVTSYEQYF	TGTGCCAGCAGCCCACGGACTAGCGGGGTAACTTCCTACGAGCAGTACTTC
TRBD2	TRBV4-2	TRBJ2-1	NA	CASSQGILGTSLHNEQFF	TGTGCCAGCAGCCAAGGAATTCTAGGGACTAGCTTGCACAATGAGCAGTTCTTC
TRBD1	TRBV19	TRBJ1-6	NA	CASSIPRDRVSSYNSPLHF	TGTGCCAGTAGTATCCCCCGGGACAGGGTTAGTTCCTATAATTCACCCCTCCACTTT
TRBD2	TRBV7-2	TRBJ2-5	NA	CATGERLAGRETQYF	TGTGCCACGGGAGAACGGCTAGCGGGAAGAGAGACCCAGTACTTC
NA	TRBV14	TRBJ2-2	NA	CASSRVMNTGELFF	TGTGCCAGCAGTCGGGTGATGAACACCGGGGAGCTGTTTTTT
TRBD1	TRBV5-1	TRBJ2-5	NA	CASSLGGQGNKETQYF	TGCGCCAGCAGCTTAGGCGGACAGGGAAACAAAGAGACCCAGTACTTC
NA	TRBV3-1/TRBV3-2	TRBJ2-1	NA	CASSQFYEQFF	TGTGCCAGCAGCCAGTTCTATGAGCAGTTCTTC
NA	TRBV5-1	TRBJ2-5	NA	CASSFQGSVETQYF	TGCGCCAGCAGCTTCCAGGGGTCGGTAGAGACCCAGTACTTC
NA	TRBV6-5	TRBJ1-2	NA	CASSRRGREEYGYTF	TGTGCCAGCAGCCGAAGGGGCAGGGAAGAGTATGGCTACACCTTC